This T cell receptor beta chain was retrieved from a study of CD8 T cells in Susac syndrome. The CDR3 sequence is 14 residues long. Germline V lookup: CDR1 GTSNPN, CDR2 SVGIG (reference sequence). V was shortened by 0 bases and J by 5 bases, with 13 bases between the two germline ends. When the RNA was reverse transcribed, random hexamers were used with an input of roughly 0.5 to 1 ug. TCRdb independently ran MiXCR on the immunoSEQ multiplex PCR reads; one entry per CDR3 protein. This repertoire shows about 300,000 distinct CDR3 sequences, 85% found once; its top ten account for 0.21%. The sequenced material came from CD8+ T cells from PBMCs. The clonotype originates from a human donor with multiple sclerosis. The chain carries TRBV30 and TRBJ2-5; tentatively, D is TRBD1 (6 bases). The CDR3 DNA sequence: TGTGCCTGGAGTGTAGCAGGGGTGTGGGAGACCCAGTACTTC. Translating gives CAWSVAGVWETQYF. Full variable domain (missing parts from reference TRBV30 and TRBJ2-5): SQTIHQWPATLVQPVGSPLSLECTVEGTSNPNLYWYRQAAGRGLQLLFYSVGIGQISSEVPQNLSASRPQDRQFILSSKKLLLSDSGFYLCAWSVAGVWETQYFGPGTRLLVL.